This T cell receptor beta chain was profiled in a study of blood T cell repertoires in COVID-19. Background on the study: The United States, Italy and Spain supplied acute and convalescent COVID-19 samples. T cells, B-cell-depleted T cells, or PBMCs supplied cDNA or gDNA.

This clone was seen a few times. Original data processing: Nucleated cell counts were estimated from reference gene primer amplification. TCRdb's copy holds only in-frame clones and misses some; the assay was immunoSEQ multiplex PCR. V, J and clone size reflect that table, while D and trimming were determined from the DNA. The sample contains 310,000 or so clones, about nine tenths of which appear only once. V was shortened by 5 bases and J by 0 bases, with 14 bases between the two germline ends. The germline CDR1 and CDR2 sequences are SNHLY and FYNNEI. CDR3 length: 16 amino acids. The Seattle site enrolled patients during active infection and followed them longitudinally.

The chain carries TRBV2 and TRBJ1-5, with D possibly being TRBD1 (5 bases). The sequencing input was peripheral blood. This TCR was sampled from a man aged 25-45 years with COVID-19, enrolled during active disease. CDR3: CASSPRGAFSNQPQHF. The CDR3 DNA follows: TGTGCCAGCAGTCCTCGTGGGGCTTTTAGCAATCAGCCCCAGCATTTT.